Listed below are T cell receptor beta chains from one sample, sequenced in a study of Graves' ophthalmopathy and Graves' hyperthyroidism. TCRdb reprocessed the multiplex PCR reads via MiXCR and lists one record per CDR3 protein. Found here are 600,000 to 650,000 distinct CDR3 sequences, around a fifth of them singletons; the top ten hold more than 5.5%. Sequencing was done on a sample of peripheral blood. Receptors were obtained from a woman aged 18 to 35 with stable Graves' hyperthyroidism. Some clones in this sample may be carry-over from other donors' samples. Each CDR3 is given with its conserved first and last residue. The D gene is left open where the match is weak. A clone size is listed for some rows: how often the clone was seen (once, few, many), or a class if it is expanded.

j_gene	d_gene	v_gene	abundance	CDR3nt	CDR3aa
TRBJ1-2	.	TRBV4-1	.	TGCGCCAGCAGCCACCCGGGGGCAACTCTAGGCTATGGCTACACCTTC	CASSHPGATLGYGYTF
TRBJ1-5	.	TRBV6-5	.	TGTGCCAGCAGTTCAAACTTCGGCAATCAGCCCCAGCATTTT	CASSSNFGNQPQHF
TRBJ1-6	.	TRBV12-3/TRBV12-4	.	TGTGCCAGCAGCGCCAGAGATTCACCCCTCCACTTT	CASSARDSPLHF
TRBJ1-1	.	TRBV12-3/TRBV12-4	.	TGTGCCAGCAGGTTGGGGGAACTCGAGGCTTTCTTT	CASRLGELEAFF
TRBJ2-7	TRBD1	TRBV6-1	many	TGTGCCAGCAGCAGATACGCGGGACAGGGGGCATACGAGCGGTACTTC	CASSRYAGQGAYERYF
TRBJ2-7	.	TRBV10-1	.	TGCGCCAGCACCGTCCCCTACGAGCAGTACTTC	CASTVPYEQYF
TRBJ2-5	.	TRBV25-1	many	TGTGCCAGCAATCTACAGGGACTGCAAGAGACCCAGTACTTC	CASNLQGLQETQYF
TRBJ2-4	.	TRBV10-3	few	TGTGCCATCAGTCCGACTCACATAGCCAAAAACATTCAGTACTTC	CAISPTHIAKNIQYF
TRBJ1-2	TRBD1	TRBV5-1	.	TGCGTCTGCAGCCCGGACAGGGTACCAGCTAACTATGGCTACACCTTC	CVCSPDRVPANYGYTF
TRBJ1-1	.	TRBV28	many	TGTGCCAGCAGTTTCGTTGGCCCGAACACTGAAGCTTTCTTT	CASSFVGPNTEAFF
TRBJ1-2	.	TRBV19	many	TGTGCCAGTAGTTCGACGACAGGCAGCGGCTACACCTTC	CASSSTTGSGYTF
TRBJ1-2	TRBD1	TRBV19	.	TGTGCCAGTAGTCCCCGACAGGGAATCATCTATGGCTACACCTTC	CASSPRQGIIYGYTF
TRBJ2-5	.	TRBV7-2	many	TGTGCCAGCCTAGGCGGCTACCCTTACGAGGCCCAGTACTTC	CASLGGYPYEAQYF
TRBJ1-2	.	TRBV12-3/TRBV12-4	.	TGTGCCAGCAGTTTAAAGATCTCTGGCTACACCTTC	CASSLKISGYTF
TRBJ1-3	.	TRBV15	.	TGTGCCACCAGCAGCAGGGGATCTGGAAACACCATATATTTT	CATSSRGSGNTIYF
TRBJ2-4	TRBD2	TRBV20-1	many	TGCAGTGCTAGAGATAGCGGGGGGGCGAATGACATTCAGTACTTC	CSARDSGGANDIQYF
TRBJ1-1	.	TRBV6-5	.	TGTGCCAGCAGTTACGGGTCGGCGGGCACTGAAGCTTTCTTT	CASSYGSAGTEAFF
TRBJ1-2	.	TRBV12-3/TRBV12-4	.	TGTGCCAGCAGTTCAGCGCGGGGCTTCGTCGGCTACACCTTC	CASSSARGFVGYTF
TRBJ2-7	TRBD2	TRBV6-2/TRBV6-3	.	TGTGCCAGCAGTTACCCCCGATCGGGGGGACCCTACGAGCAGTACTTC	CASSYPRSGGPYEQYF
TRBJ2-5	.	TRBV30	.	TGTGCCTGGAGTGTGAGGGCCCGCGCCCAGTACTTC	CAWSVRARAQYF
TRBJ2-4	.	TRBV5-6	few	TGTGCCAGCAGCTTCCTTCCCACATTAGCCAAAAACATTCAGTACTTC	CASSFLPTLAKNIQYF
TRBJ1-2	.	TRBV11-2	.	TGTGCCAGCAGCCGAGAGGGGACCAGCTATGGCTACACCTTC	CASSREGTSYGYTF
TRBJ1-5	.	TRBV2	many	TGTGCCAGCAGAGTGGACTTGGAGGGTCGCAATCAGCCCCAGCATTTT	CASRVDLEGRNQPQHF
TRBJ1-3	.	TRBV27	many	TGTGCCAGCAGTCCCGAACCAGGAATCTCTGGAAACACCATATATTTT	CASSPEPGISGNTIYF
TRBJ1-1	TRBD1	TRBV5-4	.	TGTGCCAGCAGCTTAGGGAGATTCCGGGACAGGGACACTGAAGCTTTCTTT	CASSLGRFRDRDTEAFF
TRBJ1-1	.	TRBV20-1	.	TGCAGTGCTAGATATCCAGGACAGAACACTGAAGCTTTCTTT	CSARYPGQNTEAFF
TRBJ1-1	.	TRBV20-1	.	TGCAGTGCTAGTCCGGCAGGACCGATGAACACTGAAGCTTTCTTT	CSASPAGPMNTEAFF
TRBJ2-4	.	TRBV19	once	TGTGCCAGTAGTATAGTTGGAAAAAACATTAAGTACTTC	CASSIVGKNIKYF
TRBJ2-5	TRBD2	TRBV6-1	.	TGTGCCAGCAGGACTAGCGGGGGAAACGAAGAGACCCAGTACTTC	CASRTSGGNEETQYF
TRBJ1-1	.	TRBV7-9	.	TGTGCCAGCAGCACCCACAGGGCTTTGAACACTGAAGCTTTCTTT	CASSTHRALNTEAFF
TRBJ1-5	.	TRBV6-1	.	TGTGCCAGCAAGGAGGGGTGGAATCAGCCCCAGCATTTT	CASKEGWNQPQHF
TRBJ1-1	.	TRBV29-1	many	TGCAGCGTTGAGGGGTTCGGCTCGGGTTACACTGAAGCTTTCTTT	CSVEGFGSGYTEAFF
TRBJ1-3	TRBD1	TRBV29-1	many	TGCAGCGTTGTTACTACTGGGACAGGGTTAGGAAACACCATATATTTT	CSVVTTGTGLGNTIYF
TRBJ2-2	.	TRBV29-1	few	TGCAGCGTTGAAGGGACCTCCTACGGGGAGCTGTTTTTT	CSVEGTSYGELFF
TRBJ2-7	.	TRBV25-1	.	TGTGCCAGCAGTGACGGTTTCTGGGGACAAGCCTACGAGCAGTACTTC	CASSDGFWGQAYEQYF
TRBJ1-5	TRBD1	TRBV6-4	few	TGTGCCAGCAGGGCCGGGACAGGGGGCATTACGGGCAATCAGCCCCAGCATTTT	CASRAGTGGITGNQPQHF
TRBJ1-2	.	TRBV4-1	many	TGCGCCAGCAGCCAATCCGGCCTTAACTATGGCTACACCTTC	CASSQSGLNYGYTF
TRBJ1-3	TRBD1	TRBV27	many	TGTGCCAGCAGACCAATTAACAGGGGTGACACCATATATTTT	CASRPINRGDTIYF
TRBJ1-6	TRBD1	TRBV9	many	TGTGCCAGCAGCGTAGACCGAGGACAGGAAAATTCACCCCTCCACTTT	CASSVDRGQENSPLHF
TRBJ2-7	TRBD2	TRBV5-1	many	TGCGCCAGCAGCTTATCCCTAGCGGGAGGCTACGAGCAGTACTTC	CASSLSLAGGYEQYF
TRBJ1-5	.	TRBV6-1	.	TGTGCCAGCAGCGATATGATAAATCAGCCCCAGCATTTT	CASSDMINQPQHF
TRBJ2-2	.	TRBV9	few	TGTGCCAGCAGCGTAGAGGAGGCGAACACCGGGGAGCTGTTTTTT	CASSVEEANTGELFF